These 23 T cell receptor beta chains share one sample of origin, sequenced in a study of cytomegalovirus exposure and HLA in healthy donors. In the PCR, 60 Vbeta and 13 Jbeta primers were used. TCRdb's table, derived via immunoSEQ multiplex PCR, lists solely in-frame clones and lacks some. The table lists 180,000 or so clones, about 80% of them singletons. Sequenced sample: PBMCs. Source of these receptors: a woman in her fifties or sixties in good health and CMV-seropositive.

The chain is built from TRBV5-1 and TRBJ2-7, with TRBD1 identical over 9 bases. Germline V gene sequence: CDR1 SGHRS, CDR2 YFSETQ. With V trimmed by 0 bases and J by 3 bases, 7 bases remained unmatched. The CDR3 is made up of 16 amino acids. CDR3 protein: CASSLGGQGGDYEQYF. The CDR3 DNA reads TGCGCCAGCAGCTTGGGGGGACAGGGTGGGGACTACGAGCAGTACTTC. Using reference TRBV5-1 and TRBJ2-7 for the parts outside the CDR3, the full variable domain is KAGVTQTPRYLIKTRGQQVTLSCSPISGHRSVSWYQQTPGQGLQFLFEYFSETQRNKGNFPGRFSGRQFSNSRSEMNVSTLELGDSALYLCASSLGGQGGDYEQYFGPGTRLTVT.

The CDR3 nucleotides read TGTGCCACCTTAAACAGGGGAAACTATGGCTACACCTTC. Its translation is CATLNRGNYGYTF. V and J are TRBV28 and TRBJ1-2; 7 bases are a match to TRBD1. The V gene end was trimmed by 10 bases and the J gene end by 2 bases; junction bases not matched to a gene: 7. CDR1 MDHEN and CDR2 SYDVKM come from the germline V gene. This CDR3 comprises 13 residues.

The rearrangement links TRBV7-9 to TRBJ2-1, with 13 bases identical to TRBD2. This CDR3 spans 16 amino acids. The germline gives CDR1 SEHNR, CDR2 FQNEAQ (reference sequence). The V and J ends lost 6 bases and 8 bases, in that order; junction bases with no gene match: 10. The CDR3 nucleotides read TGTGCCAGCAGACGTACCGGGACTAGCGGGAATTATGAGCAGTTCTTC. Its protein product is CASRRTGTSGNYEQFF.

The rearrangement uses TRBV28 and TRBJ1-4; unclear D gene. The CDR3 totals 14 residues. Deletions cut 10 bases from V and 4 bases from J, with 16 bases between. Germline V gene sequence: CDR1 MDHEN, CDR2 SYDVKM. In nucleotides, the CDR3 is TGTGCCACCAATAGGAGAGGGTTTAATGAAAAACTGTTTTTT. Protein sequence: CATNRRGFNEKLFF.

The V call is TRBV6-4, the J call TRBJ1-6; possible D gene TRBD1, 5 bases. The germline CDR1 and CDR2 sequences are MRHNA and SNTAGT. The CDR3 sequence is 18 residues long. Trimming removed 8 bases from V and 7 bases from J, with 27 bases in between. The CDR3 DNA reads TGTGCCAGCGGGGGGATTAGCGGCGAGAAGGAGCCCAATTCACCCCTCCACTTT. Its protein is CASGGISGEKEPNSPLHF.

The table lists this clone with a few counts. The rearrangement links TRBV20-1 to TRBJ2-1; D gene uncertain. The CDR3 is made up of 10 amino acids. The germline V gene encodes CDR1 DFQATT and CDR2 SNEGSKA (reference sequence). Trimming stripped 3 bases from V and 8 bases from J, with 5 bases between. DNA of the CDR3: TGCAGTGCTAGTTTCTATGAGCAGTTCTTC. Its translation is CSASFYEQFF.

This clone was seen only a few times. The chain combines TRBV6-1 with TRBJ2-7, with a possible D match to TRBD2 (6 bases). The germline CDR1 and CDR2 sequences are MNHNS and SASEGT. The CDR3 length is 17 residues. The V gene lost 4 bases and the J gene lost 0 bases, with 19 bases spanning the gap. The CDR3 DNA is TGTGCCAGCAGTGTTGCTGGCGGGACTTTAGGCTCCTACGAGCAGTACTTC. It codes for CASSVAGGTLGSYEQYF.

The chain uses TRBV27 and TRBJ2-2, with TRBD2 matching over 9 bases. The CDR3 has 16 residues. V lost 6 bases and J lost 4; bases outside the gene matches: 9. Germline-derived CDR1 and CDR2 are MNHEY and SMNVEV (reference sequence). The CDR3 here is CASRPGHSGGTGELFF. The CDR3 bases are TGTGCCAGCAGGCCGGGCCATAGCGGGGGCACCGGGGAGCTGTTTTTT.

The chain carries TRBV7-2 and TRBJ2-5; 12 bases map to TRBD2. CDR3 size: 16 residues. Losses at the gene ends were 5 bases for V and 5 bases for J; bases not matched to a gene: 9. The germline CDR1 and CDR2 sequences are SGHTA and FQGNSA. The DNA for the CDR3 is TGTGCCAGCAGCCTCTCCCCTAGCGGGAGGGGTGAGACCCAGTACTTC. Translation gives CASSLSPSGRGETQYF. The entire variable domain, with the rest obtained from reference TRBV7-2 and TRBJ2-5, is as follows: GAGVSQSPSNKVTEKGKDVELRCDPISGHTALYWYRQSLGQGLEFLIYFQGNSAPDKSGLPSDRFSAERTGGSVSTLTIQRTQQEDSAVYLCASSLSPSGRGETQYFGPGTRLLVL.

This clone has only one observation. The gene calls are TRBV7-2 and TRBJ2-5, with 7 bases matching TRBD2. Germline loops: CDR1 SGHTA, CDR2 FQGNSA. V gave up 5 bases and J gave up 2 bases; unmatched junction bases: 14. The CDR3 loop spans 17 amino acids. CDR3 in amino acids: CASSTVGRGGTQETQYF. The CDR3 coding sequence is TGTGCCAGCAGCACAGTGGGTCGCGGGGGAACACAAGAGACCCAGTACTTC.

The V and J genes are TRBV15 and TRBJ2-3, with D perhaps TRBD2 (6 bases). From germline, CDR1 is LNHNV and CDR2 YYDKDF (reference sequence). V shed 2 bases and J shed 1 base, with 10 bases lying between them. The CDR3 is 15 residues long. The CDR3 DNA sequence: TGTGCCACCAGCAGAAGGTGGGAGGGCACAGATACGCAGTATTTT. Residues: CATSRRWEGTDTQYF. The full variable domain, its missing parts supplied by reference TRBV15 and TRBJ2-3, is DAMVIQNPRYQVTQFGKPVTLSCSQTLNHNVMYWYQQKSSQAPKLLFHYYDKDFNNEADTPDNFQSRRPNTSFCFLDIRSPGLGDTAMYLCATSRRWEGTDTQYFGPGTRLTVL.

V is TRBV6-5 and J is TRBJ1-3; D remains ambiguous. This CDR3 is built from 14 residues. The ends were cut back, 7 bases at V and 4 bases at J, with 14 bases in the middle. Per the germline V gene, CDR1 is MNHEY and CDR2 is SVGAGI. The CDR3 protein is CASKEGILGNTIYF. DNA for the CDR3: TGTGCCAGCAAGGAGGGCATCCTCGGAAACACCATATATTTT.

The chain combines TRBV18 with TRBJ1-5; D not certain. Germline-derived CDR1 and CDR2 are KGHSH and LQKENI. This CDR3 is built from 13 residues. Trimming removed 2 bases from V and 5 bases from J, with 7 bases in between. The CDR3 sequence: CASSPDGYQPQHF. CDR3 sequence (DNA): TGTGCCAGCTCACCAGACGGGTATCAGCCCCAGCATTTT. Filled out from reference TRBV18 and TRBJ1-5, the complete variable domain reads NAGVMQNPRHLVRRRGQEARLRCSPMKGHSHVYWYRQLPEEGLKFMVYLQKENIIDESGMPKERFSAEFPKEGPSILRIQQVVRGDSAAYFCASSPDGYQPQHFGDGTRLSIL.

The chain joins TRBV29-1 to TRBJ1-4, with 11 bases matching TRBD1. Losses at the gene ends were 7 bases for V and 2 bases for J; bases not matched to a gene: 9. The CDR3 sequence is 16 residues long. Per the germline V gene, CDR1 is SQVTM and CDR2 is ANQGSEA. The DNA for the CDR3 is TGCAGCGCTGGGACAGGGGGTATCTACACTAATGAAAAACTGTTTTTT. This encodes CSAGTGGIYTNEKLFF.

The chain is built from TRBV4-2 and TRBJ2-5; perhaps TRBD1 as D (5 bases). The closer fit of TRBJ2-7 to the DNA end suggests the J call may be wrong. This CDR3 spans 18 amino acids. CDR1 is LGHNA, CDR2 YNFKEQ, per germline. CDR3 loop: CASSQESRLAGSTDEQYF. CDR3 nucleotides: TGTGCCAGCAGCCAAGAAAGCCGTTTGGCAGGGTCGACGGACGAGCAGTACTTC.

The chain recombines TRBV7-6 with TRBJ1-4, with TRBD1 identical over 10 bases. The CDR3 contains 18 residues. After removal of 1 base from V and 3 bases from J, the junction contained 8 bases not matched to a gene. Germline values: CDR1 SGHVS, CDR2 FNYEAQ. Here the CDR3 reads CASSLGGQGPPSNEKLFF. For the CDR3, the DNA is TGTGCCAGCAGCTTAGGGGGACAGGGGCCGCCCTCTAATGAAAAACTGTTTTTT.

CDR3 nucleotide sequence: TGTGCCAGCAGCTTAGCGTCCACAGGGGGCTTCGACGAGCAGTACTTC. It translates to CASSLASTGGFDEQYF. The chain combines TRBV7-2 with TRBJ2-7; 9 bases align to TRBD1. The CDR3 has 16 residues. Germline values: CDR1 SGHTA, CDR2 FQGNSA. With V trimmed by 0 bases and J by 5 bases, 8 bases remained unmatched.

This clone was counted between two and nine times. V usage is TRBV2 and J usage is TRBJ1-4, with D hard to call. V dropped 8 bases and J dropped 7 bases, with 11 bases sitting between them. The CDR3 runs to 12 residues. In germline, CDR1 is SNHLY, CDR2 FYNNEI. CDR3 DNA: TGTGCCAGCGGTCAATACAGTGAAAAACTGTTTTTT. Translating gives CASGQYSEKLFF.

V gene TRBV7-2 combines with J gene TRBJ2-5; D is ambiguous. The ends were cut back, 3 bases at V and 1 base at J, with 6 bases in the middle. Germline values: CDR1 SGHTA, CDR2 FQGNSA. The CDR3 has 13 amino acids. CDR3 amino acids: CASSFVFQETQYF. Here the CDR3 DNA reads TGTGCCAGCAGCTTTGTCTTCCAAGAGACCCAGTACTTC.

The V call is TRBV27, the J call TRBJ2-1, with D possibly being TRBD1 (5 bases). Germline values: CDR1 MNHEY, CDR2 SMNVEV (reference sequence). CDR3 length equals 15 residues. V was trimmed by 7 bases and J by 0 bases, leaving 13 bases between them. CDR3 in amino acids: CASMVRQGSYNEQFF. CDR3 sequence (DNA): TGTGCCAGCATGGTACGGCAGGGCTCCTACAATGAGCAGTTCTTC.

The chain has TRBV27 and TRBJ2-2, with D perhaps matching TRBD2 (5 bases). Per germline, CDR1 MNHEY and CDR2 SMNVEV (reference sequence). This CDR3 is built from 14 residues. Trimming shortened V by 0 bases and J by 9 bases, and 11 bases separated the two germline ends. The CDR3 sequence: CASSLSVASRELFF. CDR3 DNA sequence: TGTGCCAGCAGTTTATCGGTAGCGTCCCGGGAGCTGTTTTTT.

V and J are TRBV5-4 and TRBJ1-2; D possibly corresponds to TRBD1 (6 bases). Germline CDR1 reads SGHNT; CDR2 reads YYREEE (reference sequence). The CDR3 has 13 residues. Trimming pared 2 bases from V and 8 bases from J, leaving 13 bases between. CDR3 loop: CASSFDRNRGYTF. The CDR3 DNA reads TGTGCCAGCAGCTTCGACAGGAATAGGGGCTACACCTTC.

The rearrangement uses TRBV2 and TRBJ2-7, with D possibly TRBD2 on 7 matching bases. Trimming took 2 bases from V and 7 from J, leaving 18 bases between them. The CDR3 has 15 amino acids. Per the germline V gene, CDR1 is SNHLY and CDR2 is FYNNEI. The CDR3 coding sequence is TGTGCCAGCAGTGAATCGTCCGGGGGGCTGAGGGAGCAGTACTTC. It yields the protein CASSESSGGLREQYF.